The 21 T cell receptor beta chains below were found in one sample sequenced in a study of blood T cell repertoires in COVID-19. TCRdb's copy holds only in-frame clones and misses some; the assay was immunoSEQ multiplex PCR. Here the sample spans some 220,000 clones, approximately 90% being singletons. Sequenced: PBMCs or T cells enriched from blood (not recorded which). All receptors come from a woman aged 25 to 39 who had recovered from COVID-19.

This chain joins TRBV21-1 and TRBJ1-1; TRBD1 is taken as the D call from the table, unchecked against the DNA. TRBV21-1 is a documented pseudogene. CDR3 size: 14 residues. The CDR3 DNA sequence: TGTGCCAGCAGCAAAGGGCAGGGGGACACTGAAGCTTTCTTT. Residues: CASSKGQGDTEAFF.

The chain has TRBV7-8 and TRBJ2-1; the match to TRBD2 covers 13 bases. The germline gives CDR1 SGHVS, CDR2 FQNEAQ. Trimming took 2 bases from V and 0 from J; bases not matched to a gene: 13. This CDR3 is 21 amino acids long. DNA of the CDR3: TGTGCCAGCAGCTTATCTTCTGGGAGACTAGCGGGGGGAAGCTCCTACAATGAGCAGTTCTTC. Translation gives CASSLSSGRLAGGSSYNEQFF.

The chain is built from TRBV18 and TRBJ1-5, with 7 nucleotides matching TRBD1. This CDR3 is built from 14 residues. The V and J ends lost 4 bases and 7 bases, in that order; junction bases with no gene match: 7. Germline V gene lookup returns CDR1 KGHSH and CDR2 LQKENI. CDR3 nucleotides: TGTGCCAGCTCACATGACAGGGTGGAGCAGCCCCAGCATTTT. It yields the protein CASSHDRVEQPQHF.

The rearrangement joins TRBV12-5 to TRBJ1-1; D is undetermined. Germline V gene data show CDR1 as LGHNT and CDR2 as FRNRAP. This CDR3 has 14 amino acids. Trimming left V 1 base short and J 0 bases short, with 6 bases between. The CDR3 DNA follows: TGTGCTAGTGGTTTGGGCACAGTGAACACTGAAGCTTTCTTT. Translated, it gives CASGLGTVNTEAFF.

The chain recombines TRBV27 with TRBJ1-2; 8 bases match TRBD1. Per germline, CDR1 MNHEY and CDR2 SMNVEV (reference sequence). Trimming cost V 0 bases and J 7 bases; bases outside gene matches: 7. This CDR3 has 15 residues. The CDR3: CASSLSIGRGLGYTF. The CDR3 DNA reads TGTGCCAGCAGTTTATCGATTGGCAGGGGGCTTGGCTACACCTTC.

The V gene is TRBV9, the J gene TRBJ1-4; the D is unclear. This CDR3 is built from 13 residues. CDR1 is SGDLS, CDR2 YYNGEE, per germline. Between the trimmed V and J ends, which lost 3 bases and 7 bases, there was a span of 10 bases. DNA for the CDR3: TGTGCCAGCAGCGCCGGGCGGGGTGAAAAACTGTTTTTT. Translation: CASSAGRGEKLFF.

This clone was detected only a few times. The chain joins TRBV19 to TRBJ1-5; possibly TRBD1 for D (5 bases). Deletions cut 5 bases from V and 0 bases from J, with 17 bases between. The CDR3 runs 17 residues. CDR1 LNHDA and CDR2 SQIVND come from the germline V gene (reference sequence). CDR3 sequence: CASSSRGTWGSNQPQHF. The CDR3 DNA reads TGTGCCAGTAGTTCAAGGGGTACATGGGGTAGCAATCAGCCCCAGCATTTT.

This chain links TRBV4-1 with TRBJ1-1; the D is unclear. The CDR3 spans 14 residues. Looked up from germline, CDR1 is MGHRA and CDR2 is YSYEKL. With 2 bases removed from V and 1 base from J, the gap between germline ends came to 8 bases. The CDR3: CASSQSQANTEAFF. CDR3 sequence (DNA): TGCGCCAGCAGCCAATCTCAGGCGAACACTGAAGCTTTCTTT.

This CDR3 reads CAIQGGTEAFF. The CDR3 DNA is TGTGCCATACAGGGAGGGACTGAAGCTTTCTTT. The chain employs TRBV2 and TRBJ1-1, with D perhaps TRBD1 (6 bases). V gave up 10 bases and J gave up 5 bases, with 11 bases separating them. This CDR3 spans 11 amino acids. From germline, CDR1 is SNHLY and CDR2 FYNNEI. The whole variable domain, filled in from reference TRBV2 and TRBJ1-1, reads EPEVTQTPSHQVTQMGQEVILRCVPISNHLYFYWYRQILGQKVEFLVSFYNNEISEKSEIFDDQFSVERPDGSNFTLKIRSTKLEDSAMYFCAIQGGTEAFFGQGTRLTVV.

The V call is TRBV4-1, the J call TRBJ1-3; the D is unclear. This CDR3 contains 16 residues. Germline CDR1 reads MGHRA; CDR2 reads YSYEKL. V was cut by 0 bases and J by 0 bases, with 9 bases left in between. The CDR3 sequence: CASSQDQVRSGNTIYF. As DNA, the CDR3 is TGCGCCAGCAGCCAAGATCAGGTACGCTCTGGAAACACCATATATTTT.

The chain recombines TRBV28 with TRBJ1-2; possibly TRBD1 for D (5 bases). CDR1 is MDHEN and CDR2 is SYDVKM in the germline V gene. V lost 7 bases to trimming and J lost 8 bases, with 17 bases between them. The CDR3 has 13 residues. The CDR3 DNA reads TGTGCCAGCATCGCCGGCCAGGGCGGCGGCTACACCTTC. It codes for CASIAGQGGGYTF.

A few counts support this clone. V and J are TRBV2 and TRBJ1-2, with D possibly being TRBD1 (6 bases). Trimming pared 0 bases from V and 7 bases from J, leaving 12 bases between. The CDR3 totals 14 residues. The germline CDR1 and CDR2 sequences are SNHLY and FYNNEI. The CDR3 sequence is CASSEARGRGGYTF. As DNA, the CDR3 is TGTGCCAGCAGTGAAGCGCGCGGCAGGGGTGGCTACACCTTC.

This rearrangement joins TRBV21-1 to TRBJ2-5; the table's TRBD2 call for D was not verified on the DNA. TRBV21-1 represents a pseudogene. This CDR3 contains 16 residues. CDR3 loop: CASSPQRGGYQETQYF. The CDR3 coding sequence is TGTGCCAGCAGCCCACAGCGGGGGGGGTACCAAGAGACCCAGTACTTC.

V gene TRBV15 combines with J gene TRBJ2-5; TRBD1 is a possible D gene (7 bases). Trimming took off 2 bases at V and 5 bases at J, with 15 bases between the two ends. CDR3 length: 15 amino acids. Germline-derived CDR1 and CDR2 are LNHNV and YYDKDF (reference sequence). As DNA, the CDR3 is TGTGCCACCAGCAGAACCAGGGGGGTAGGGGAGACCCAGTACTTC. Translated, it gives CATSRTRGVGETQYF.

The chain employs TRBV7-2 and TRBJ1-2; the D is unclear. The V gene lost 1 base and the J gene lost 2 bases, with 5 bases spanning the gap. There are 13 residues in the CDR3. From germline, CDR1 is SGHTA and CDR2 FQGNSA. DNA for the CDR3: TGTGCCAGCAGCTTAGACGGGAACTATGGCTACACCTTC. Its translation is CASSLDGNYGYTF.

The chain joins TRBV5-4 to TRBJ2-7, with D unresolved. Germline V gene data show CDR1 as SGHNT and CDR2 as YYREEE (reference sequence). The CDR3 sequence is 11 residues long. V was cut by 4 bases and J by 3 bases, with 5 bases left in between. The CDR3 spells CASSQDYEQYF. The CDR3 bases are TGTGCCAGCAGCCAGGACTACGAGCAGTACTTC.

The genes are TRBV11-2 and TRBJ2-3; D possibly corresponds to TRBD1 (5 bases). The CDR3 loop spans 13 amino acids. Trimming removed 6 bases at V and 5 bases at J, with 12 bases between. CDR1 and CDR2 from the germline V gene are SGHAT and FQNNGV. CDR3 sequence: CASSIRVEDTQYF. The CDR3 nucleotides are TGTGCCAGCAGTATCAGGGTTGAAGATACGCAGTATTTT. Drawing the rest from reference TRBV11-2 and TRBJ2-3, the complete variable domain is EAGVAQSPRYKIIEKRQSVAFWCNPISGHATLYWYQQILGQGPKLLIQFQNNGVVDDSQLPKDRFSAERLKGVDSTLKIQPAKLEDSAVYLCASSIRVEDTQYFGPGTRLTVL.

This chain links TRBV6-5 with TRBJ2-1; 10 bases are a match to TRBD2. CDR3 size: 13 residues. V shed 4 bases and J 9 bases; nucleotides not matched to a gene: 3. Germline V CDR1 and CDR2: MNHEY, SVGAGI. CDR3 protein: CASSFSGGTEQFF. The CDR3 DNA sequence: TGTGCCAGCAGTTTTAGCGGGGGGACTGAGCAGTTCTTC.

The chain couples TRBV3-1 (or the pseudogene TRBV3-2) to TRBJ1-4; 8 bases match TRBD1. The J segment lost 7 bases and the V segment lost 4 bases, leaving 5 bases of the junction unmatched. Germline V gene sequence: CDR1 LGHDT, CDR2 YNNKEL (reference sequence). This CDR3 has 14 residues. The CDR3, as DNA: TGTGCCAGCAGCCCACAGGGGGTTAGTGAAAAACTGTTTTTT. It translates to CASSPQGVSEKLFF.

This sequence joins TRBV7-2 and TRBJ2-3; D gene uncertain. From germline, CDR1 is SGHTA and CDR2 FQGNSA. V lost 5 bases and J 1 base, leaving 13 bases between the germline ends. The CDR3 length is 15 residues. In nucleotides, the CDR3 is TGTGCCAGCAGCCTAATGCAGGCTGGCACAGATACGCAGTATTTT. Encoded protein: CASSLMQAGTDTQYF. Looking up the rest from reference TRBV7-2 and TRBJ2-3 gives the full variable domain: GAGVSQSPSNKVTEKGKDVELRCDPISGHTALYWYRQSLGQGLEFLIYFQGNSAPDKSGLPSDRFSAERTGGSVSTLTIQRTQQEDSAVYLCASSLMQAGTDTQYFGPGTRLTVL.

About this clone: The same CDR3 arises from other DNA sequences in this sample as well. The rearrangement uses TRBV5-4 and TRBJ2-5, with 7 bases fitting TRBD1. V gave up 4 bases and J gave up 1 base; unmatched junction bases: 1. The CDR3 contains 13 residues. Germline V gives CDR1 SGHNT, CDR2 YYREEE (reference sequence). CDR3 coding DNA: TGTGCCAGCAGCCGGGACAGCCAAGAGACCCAGTACTTC. Encoded protein: CASSRDSQETQYF.